This is a list of T cell receptor beta chains from one sample in a study of blood T cell repertoires in COVID-19. Produced via immunoSEQ multiplex PCR; TCRdb's table is partial and in-frame only. The table has 150,000 to 200,000 clones, 85% to 90% seen once; the top ten hold roughly 4%. Sequencing was performed on peripheral blood. The source is a woman between 70 and 85 years old with acute or convalescent COVID-19. Each CDR3 is given with its conserved first and last residue. Each record gives: D gene, V gene, CDR3 protein. A D gene is named only where the DNA matches it firmly.

>.|TRBV19
CASSIRRGANEKLFF
>TRBD1|TRBV19
CASSSGGSMNTEAFF
>.|TRBV28
CASTSGRNTEQFF
>TRBD1|TRBV29-1
CSVERDRGQEQFF
>.|TRBV4-3
CASSQVRFYQPQHF
>TRBD1|TRBV4-2
CASSQEGDREETQYF
>.|TRBV10-2
CASSEPMSGQPQHF
>.|TRBV2
CASSDRGSSYNEQFF
>.|TRBV6-6
CASREAGSSGNTIYF
>.|TRBV28
CASSSSTGHSGNTIYF
>TRBD1|TRBV5-6
CASSLRAGTGVTGELFF
>.|TRBV27
CASSSSTGNTEAFF
>TRBD2|TRBV5-5
CASSTRLAQNRDTGELFF
>.|TRBV5-1
CASSSINTGSTDTQYF
>TRBD2|TRBV9
CASSVGVRGGQETQYF
>TRBD1|TRBV27
CASTLQQDRERQETQYF
>TRBD1|TRBV7-9
CATGTGSQPQHF
>.|TRBV4-3
CASSQERSRGDGYTF
>.|TRBV24-1
CATSDPIFNEQFF
>.|TRBV6-1
CASSERRGLAKNIQYF
>.|TRBV27
CASSTTGSSHQPQHF
>.|TRBV11-2
CASSLGPPRSGYEQYF
>TRBD1|TRBV5-3
CARSLGGKGQGAIRQAFF
>.|TRBV4-3
CASSQDLTDNEKLFF
>TRBD1|TRBV11-2
CASSLVGSGTGSYEQYF
>.|TRBV19
CASSFDRAYTF
>.|TRBV7-9
CASSSLSETQYF
>.|TRBV9
CASSVAGVGLTETQYF
>TRBD1|TRBV7-2
CASSPDRGRVLFF
>.|TRBV30
CAWSGRTGFPEAFF
>.|TRBV30
CAWSVQDSSPLHF